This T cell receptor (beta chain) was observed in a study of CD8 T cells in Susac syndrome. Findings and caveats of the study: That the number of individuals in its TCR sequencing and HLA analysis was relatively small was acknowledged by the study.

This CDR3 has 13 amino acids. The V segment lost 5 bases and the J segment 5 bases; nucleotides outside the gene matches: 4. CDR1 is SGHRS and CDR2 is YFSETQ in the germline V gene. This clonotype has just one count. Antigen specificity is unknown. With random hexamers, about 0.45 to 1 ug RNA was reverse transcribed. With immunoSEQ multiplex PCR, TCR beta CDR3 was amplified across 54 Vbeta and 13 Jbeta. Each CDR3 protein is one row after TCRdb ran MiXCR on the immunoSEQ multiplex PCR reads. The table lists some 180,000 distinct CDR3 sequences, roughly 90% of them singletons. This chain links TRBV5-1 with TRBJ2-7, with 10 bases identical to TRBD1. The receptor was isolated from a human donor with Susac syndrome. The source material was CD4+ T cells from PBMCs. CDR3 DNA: TGCGCCAGCAGGGGGGACAGGGGCGACGAGCAGTACTTC. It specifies CASRGDRGDEQYF.